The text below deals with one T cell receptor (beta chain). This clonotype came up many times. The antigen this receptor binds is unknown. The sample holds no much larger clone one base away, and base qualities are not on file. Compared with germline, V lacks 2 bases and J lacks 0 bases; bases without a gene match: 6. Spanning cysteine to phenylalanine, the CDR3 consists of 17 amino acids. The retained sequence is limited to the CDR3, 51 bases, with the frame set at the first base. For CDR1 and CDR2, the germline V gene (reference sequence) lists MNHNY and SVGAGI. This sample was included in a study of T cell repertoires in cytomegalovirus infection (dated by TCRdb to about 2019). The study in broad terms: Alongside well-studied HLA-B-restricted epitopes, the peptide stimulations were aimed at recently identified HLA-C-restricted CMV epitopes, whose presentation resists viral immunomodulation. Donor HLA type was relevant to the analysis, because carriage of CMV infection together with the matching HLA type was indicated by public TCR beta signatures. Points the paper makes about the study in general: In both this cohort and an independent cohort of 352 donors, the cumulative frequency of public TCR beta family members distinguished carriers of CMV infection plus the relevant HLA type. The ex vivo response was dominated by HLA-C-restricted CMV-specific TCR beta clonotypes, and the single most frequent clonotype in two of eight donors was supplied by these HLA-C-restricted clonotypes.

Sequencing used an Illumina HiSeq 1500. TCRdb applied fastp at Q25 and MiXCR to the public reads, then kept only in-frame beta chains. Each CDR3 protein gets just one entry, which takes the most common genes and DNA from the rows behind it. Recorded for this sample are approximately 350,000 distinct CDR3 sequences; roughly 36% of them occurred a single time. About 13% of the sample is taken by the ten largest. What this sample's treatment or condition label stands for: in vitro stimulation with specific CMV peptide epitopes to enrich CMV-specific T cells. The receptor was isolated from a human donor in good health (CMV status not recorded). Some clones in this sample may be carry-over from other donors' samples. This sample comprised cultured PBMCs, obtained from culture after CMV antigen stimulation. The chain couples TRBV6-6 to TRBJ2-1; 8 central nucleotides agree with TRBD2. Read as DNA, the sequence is TGTGCCAGCAGTTACCCGGTAGCGGGGCACTCCTACAATGAGCAGTTCTTC. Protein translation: CASSYPVAGHSYNEQFF.